Sequencing of this T cell receptor beta chain was carried out in a study of vaccination and CD4 T cells after COVID-19. The Oncomine TCR Beta short-read assay generated sequence data from the DNA of cultured CD4+ T cells. DNA came from CD4+ T cells after culture. MiXCR, applied by TCRdb to the PCR reads, yields one record per CDR3 protein. This sample has roughly 7,000 distinct CDR3 sequences, with more than 45% found just once. As for treatment: roughly nine-day PBMC culture with coronavirus spike peptide pools or control peptides (ViraFEST assay). These CD4+ T cells came from an unexposed donor, sampled before the COVID-19 pandemic (2011-2018). General study findings and limits: Recorded median SARS-CoV-2-reactive clonotype numbers increased from about 20 to 38 without reaching significance.

The ends were cut back, 6 bases at V and 2 bases at J, with 8 bases in the middle. Per germline, CDR1 MNHNS and CDR2 SASEGT. This CDR3 contains 13 residues. This clonotype turned up a few times. The antigen remains unidentified. Sequenced input: CD4+ T cells from blood, cultured in vitro. The clonotype comes from a human donor in good health. The chain has TRBV6-1 and TRBJ1-5; D is unclear. DNA of the CDR3: TGTGCCAGCAGAGGTTTTGGCAATCAGCCCCAGCATTTT. This gives the protein CASRGFGNQPQHF.